Listed below are T cell receptor beta chains from one sample, sequenced in a study of T-cell memory formation after mild COVID-19. TCRdb re-analysed the 5' RACE reads in MiXCR, keeping a single row per CDR3 protein. The data contain about 350,000 distinct CDR3 sequences, around 20% of them singletons. The material sequenced was PBMCs or a T cell subset sorted from them (not recorded which). These receptors all stem from a man between 18 and 35 years old who had mild COVID-19 (a few samples of this study predate the infection). Cell type and time point are not known. Each CDR3 is given with its conserved first and last residue. The D gene is left open where the match is weak.

j_gene: TRBJ1-4
v_gene: TRBV7-2
len: 20
d_gene: -
CDR3aa: CASSSEPTGTSLCENEKLFF

j_gene: TRBJ2-7
v_gene: TRBV20-1
len: 15
d_gene: -
CDR3aa: CSARDRLQASYEQYF

j_gene: TRBJ2-3
v_gene: TRBV11-2
len: 13
d_gene: TRBD1
CDR3aa: CASSPTRGDTQYF

j_gene: TRBJ2-3
v_gene: TRBV6-5
len: 16
d_gene: TRBD2
CDR3aa: CASSPIAGGPVDTQYF

j_gene: TRBJ1-1
v_gene: TRBV6-5
len: 13
d_gene: TRBD1
CDR3aa: CASRTGPYTEAFF

j_gene: TRBJ1-2
v_gene: TRBV7-2
len: 14
d_gene: -
CDR3aa: CASREARANYGYTF

j_gene: TRBJ1-1
v_gene: TRBV20-1
len: 13
d_gene: -
CDR3aa: CSALGAAEYEAFF

j_gene: TRBJ2-7
v_gene: TRBV10-3
len: 12
d_gene: -
CDR3aa: CAISGAPYEQYF

j_gene: TRBJ1-1
v_gene: TRBV20-1
len: 14
d_gene: -
CDR3aa: CSARGRTGNTEAFF

j_gene: TRBJ1-2
v_gene: TRBV11-2
len: 13
d_gene: -
CDR3aa: CASSLEGEGGYTF

j_gene: TRBJ1-5
v_gene: TRBV28
len: 15
d_gene: TRBD1
CDR3aa: CASSFLDRTNQPQHF

j_gene: TRBJ2-5
v_gene: TRBV20-1
len: 11
d_gene: -
CDR3aa: CSARRGGTQYF

j_gene: TRBJ1-6
v_gene: TRBV20-1
len: 16
d_gene: TRBD1
CDR3aa: CSARASGQGHNSPLHF

j_gene: TRBJ2-7
v_gene: TRBV7-2
len: 14
d_gene: TRBD1
CDR3aa: CASRPTGDPYEQYF

j_gene: TRBJ2-5
v_gene: TRBV6-2/TRBV6-3
len: 13
d_gene: -
CDR3aa: CASNVGIKETQYF

j_gene: TRBJ1-2
v_gene: TRBV7-8
len: 13
d_gene: -
CDR3aa: CASSLPDRPGYTF

j_gene: TRBJ2-7
v_gene: TRBV12-3/TRBV12-4
len: 21
d_gene: TRBD1
CDR3aa: CASSYRDRGPLYSGSSYEQYF

j_gene: TRBJ1-2
v_gene: TRBV28
len: 14
d_gene: TRBD1
CDR3aa: CASSPPTGIGGYTF

j_gene: TRBJ2-2
v_gene: TRBV6-5
len: 13
d_gene: -
CDR3aa: CASTRGFTGELFF

j_gene: TRBJ2-3
v_gene: TRBV24-1
len: 15
d_gene: -
CDR3aa: CATSDPRRDQDTQYF

j_gene: TRBJ1-4
v_gene: TRBV2
len: 13
d_gene: -
CDR3aa: CASLRTENEKLFF

j_gene: TRBJ1-6
v_gene: TRBV6-5
len: 15
d_gene: -
CDR3aa: CASSYAGGYNSHLHF

j_gene: TRBJ2-2
v_gene: TRBV4-3
len: 16
d_gene: TRBD2
CDR3aa: CASSRVGGANTGELFF

j_gene: TRBJ1-6
v_gene: TRBV7-9
len: 14
d_gene: TRBD1
CDR3aa: CASTQTGLGSPLHF

j_gene: TRBJ1-1
v_gene: TRBV3-1
len: 13
d_gene: -
CDR3aa: CASTGEGLTEAFF

j_gene: TRBJ2-6
v_gene: TRBV9
len: 14
d_gene: -
CDR3aa: CASSVGGVTNVLTF

j_gene: TRBJ1-2
v_gene: TRBV20-1
len: 13
d_gene: -
CDR3aa: CSARTVSDYGYTF

j_gene: TRBJ2-5
v_gene: TRBV7-9
len: 11
d_gene: TRBD1
CDR3aa: CASGTVETQYF

j_gene: TRBJ2-3
v_gene: TRBV20-1
len: 14
d_gene: TRBD2
CDR3aa: CSPTSGGSVDTQYF

j_gene: TRBJ2-1
v_gene: TRBV20-1
len: 11
d_gene: -
CDR3aa: CSASGYNEQFF

j_gene: TRBJ2-3
v_gene: TRBV18
len: 12
d_gene: -
CDR3aa: CASSPNTDTQYF

j_gene: TRBJ2-2
v_gene: TRBV28
len: 16
d_gene: -
CDR3aa: CASRIGLDGNTGELFF

j_gene: TRBJ2-2
v_gene: TRBV4-3
len: 14
d_gene: -
CDR3aa: CASSRAQGAGELFF

j_gene: TRBJ2-1
v_gene: TRBV6-2/TRBV6-3
len: 11
d_gene: -
CDR3aa: CASSYLGKQFF

j_gene: TRBJ2-2
v_gene: TRBV5-1
len: 16
d_gene: -
CDR3aa: CASSPIGQGNTGELFF

j_gene: TRBJ2-2
v_gene: TRBV28
len: 15
d_gene: -
CDR3aa: CASTGEGAQSGELFF

j_gene: TRBJ1-4
v_gene: TRBV7-9
len: 14
d_gene: -
CDR3aa: CASTRTGWEEKLFF

j_gene: TRBJ1-1
v_gene: TRBV5-1
len: 13
d_gene: -
CDR3aa: CASSLDFGLRAFF

j_gene: TRBJ1-1
v_gene: TRBV20-1
len: 14
d_gene: -
CDR3aa: CSATDTGLNTEAFF

j_gene: TRBJ1-1
v_gene: TRBV6-6
len: 14
d_gene: -
CDR3aa: CASSLGVMNTEAFF

j_gene: TRBJ2-1
v_gene: TRBV7-8
len: 14
d_gene: -
CDR3aa: CASSLVTGINEQFF

j_gene: TRBJ1-1
v_gene: TRBV6-1
len: 14
d_gene: -
CDR3aa: CASSETRGNTEAFF

j_gene: TRBJ2-6
v_gene: TRBV7-2
len: 18
d_gene: -
CDR3aa: CASSLRASAVSGANVLTF

j_gene: TRBJ2-4
v_gene: TRBV6-2/TRBV6-3
len: 15
d_gene: TRBD2
CDR3aa: CASSDWGGRGNIQYF

j_gene: TRBJ1-2
v_gene: TRBV12-5
len: 16
d_gene: TRBD1
CDR3aa: CASGFGTGNTNYGYTF

j_gene: TRBJ2-5
v_gene: TRBV6-5
len: 15
d_gene: TRBD2
CDR3aa: CASCQLAGPGETQYF

j_gene: TRBJ1-3
v_gene: TRBV6-6
len: 12
d_gene: TRBD1
CDR3aa: CASSSEDRPTRF

j_gene: TRBJ2-3
v_gene: TRBV7-2
len: 13
d_gene: -
CDR3aa: CASSAARPDTQYF

j_gene: TRBJ1-4
v_gene: TRBV20-1
len: 16
d_gene: -
CDR3aa: CSARASRIATNEKLFF

j_gene: TRBJ1-2
v_gene: TRBV20-1
len: 12
d_gene: -
CDR3aa: CSAHRSRHGYTF

j_gene: TRBJ2-7
v_gene: TRBV20-1
len: 12
d_gene: -
CDR3aa: CSVEGGSYEQYF

j_gene: TRBJ1-2
v_gene: TRBV20-1
len: 11
d_gene: -
CDR3aa: CSASATGGYTF

j_gene: TRBJ1-5
v_gene: TRBV12-3/TRBV12-4
len: 15
d_gene: TRBD1
CDR3aa: CASSHTGVRNQPQHF